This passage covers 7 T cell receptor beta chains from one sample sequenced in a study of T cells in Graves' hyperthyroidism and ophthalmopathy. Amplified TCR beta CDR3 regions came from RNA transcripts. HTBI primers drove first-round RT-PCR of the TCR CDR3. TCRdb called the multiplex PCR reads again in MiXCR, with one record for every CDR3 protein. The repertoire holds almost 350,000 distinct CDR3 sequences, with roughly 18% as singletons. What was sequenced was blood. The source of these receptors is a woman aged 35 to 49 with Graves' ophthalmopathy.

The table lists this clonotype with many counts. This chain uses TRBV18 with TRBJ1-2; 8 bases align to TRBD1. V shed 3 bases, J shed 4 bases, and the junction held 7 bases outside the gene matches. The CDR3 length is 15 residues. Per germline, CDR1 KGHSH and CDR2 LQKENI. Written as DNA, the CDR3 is TGTGCCAGCTCACCGCCGGGGGACAGGTTCTATGGCTACACCTTC. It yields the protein CASSPPGDRFYGYTF.

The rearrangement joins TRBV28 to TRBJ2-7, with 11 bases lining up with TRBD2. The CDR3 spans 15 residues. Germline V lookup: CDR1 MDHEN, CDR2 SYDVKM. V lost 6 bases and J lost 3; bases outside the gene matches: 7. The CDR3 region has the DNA TGTGCCAGCAGCCCTCTAGCGGGAGGATTCTACGAGCAGTACTTC. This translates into CASSPLAGGFYEQYF.

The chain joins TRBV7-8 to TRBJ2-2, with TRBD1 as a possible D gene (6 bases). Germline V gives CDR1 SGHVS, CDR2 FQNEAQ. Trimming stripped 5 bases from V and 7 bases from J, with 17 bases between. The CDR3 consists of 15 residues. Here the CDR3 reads CASSPGRGIIGELFF. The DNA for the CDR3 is TGTGCCAGCAGCCCGGGCAGGGGCATAATCGGGGAGCTGTTTTTT.

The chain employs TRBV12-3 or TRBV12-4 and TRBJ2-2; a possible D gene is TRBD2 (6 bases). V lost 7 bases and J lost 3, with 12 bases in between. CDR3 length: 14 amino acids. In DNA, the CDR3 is TGTGCCAGCACCGGGACTTATGACACCGGGGAGCTGTTTTTT. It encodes CASTGTYDTGELFF.

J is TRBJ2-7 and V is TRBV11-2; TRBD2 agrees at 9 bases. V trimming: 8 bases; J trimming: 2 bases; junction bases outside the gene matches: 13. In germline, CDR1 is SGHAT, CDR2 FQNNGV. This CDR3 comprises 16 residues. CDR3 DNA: TGTGCCAGCGCACCAACCGGGACTAGCAGAACCTACGAGCAGTACTTC. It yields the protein CASAPTGTSRTYEQYF. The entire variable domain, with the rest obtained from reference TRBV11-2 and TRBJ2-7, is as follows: EAGVAQSPRYKIIEKRQSVAFWCNPISGHATLYWYQQILGQGPKLLIQFQNNGVVDDSQLPKDRFSAERLKGVDSTLKIQPAKLEDSAVYLCASAPTGTSRTYEQYFGPGTRLTVT.

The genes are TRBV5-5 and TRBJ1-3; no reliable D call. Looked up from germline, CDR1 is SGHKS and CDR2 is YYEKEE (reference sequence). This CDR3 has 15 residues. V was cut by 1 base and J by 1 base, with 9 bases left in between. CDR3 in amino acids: CASSLKDFSGNTIYF. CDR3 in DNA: TGTGCCAGCAGCTTGAAAGATTTTTCTGGAAACACCATATATTTT.

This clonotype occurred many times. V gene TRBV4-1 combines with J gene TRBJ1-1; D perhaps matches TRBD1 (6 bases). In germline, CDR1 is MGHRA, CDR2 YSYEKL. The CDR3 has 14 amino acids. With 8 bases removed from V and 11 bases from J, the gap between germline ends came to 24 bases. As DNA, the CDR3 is TGCGCCAGCCAGCCAAGGGGTTGGGGGCGCGGGGCTTTCTTT. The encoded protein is CASQPRGWGRGAFF.